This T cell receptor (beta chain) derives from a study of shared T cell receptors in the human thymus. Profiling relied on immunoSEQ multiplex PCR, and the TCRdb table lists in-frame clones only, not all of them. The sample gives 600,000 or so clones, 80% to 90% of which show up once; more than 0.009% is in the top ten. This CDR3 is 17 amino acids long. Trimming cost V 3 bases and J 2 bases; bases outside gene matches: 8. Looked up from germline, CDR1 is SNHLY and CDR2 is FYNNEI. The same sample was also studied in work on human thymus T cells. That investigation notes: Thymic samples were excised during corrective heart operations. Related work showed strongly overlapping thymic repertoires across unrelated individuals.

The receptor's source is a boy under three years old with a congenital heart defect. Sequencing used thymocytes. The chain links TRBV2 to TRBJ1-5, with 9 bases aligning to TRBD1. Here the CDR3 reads CASSDRDRDNGNQPQHF. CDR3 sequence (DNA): TGTGCCAGCAGTGATAGGGACAGGGATAATGGCAATCAGCCCCAGCATTTT.